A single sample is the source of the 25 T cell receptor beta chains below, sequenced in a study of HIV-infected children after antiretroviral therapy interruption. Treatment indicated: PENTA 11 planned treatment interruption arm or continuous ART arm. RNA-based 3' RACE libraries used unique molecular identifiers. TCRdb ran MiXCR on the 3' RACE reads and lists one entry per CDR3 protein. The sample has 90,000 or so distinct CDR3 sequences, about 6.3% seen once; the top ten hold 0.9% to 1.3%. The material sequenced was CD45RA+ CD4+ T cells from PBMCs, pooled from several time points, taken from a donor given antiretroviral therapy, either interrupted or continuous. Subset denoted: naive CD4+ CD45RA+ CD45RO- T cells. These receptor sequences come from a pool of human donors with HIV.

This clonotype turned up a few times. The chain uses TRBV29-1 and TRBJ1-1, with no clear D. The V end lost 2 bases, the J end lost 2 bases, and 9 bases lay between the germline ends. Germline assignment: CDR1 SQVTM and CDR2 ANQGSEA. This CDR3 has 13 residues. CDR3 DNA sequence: TGCAGCGTTGAATTTTTTGTAAACACTGAAGCTTTCTTT. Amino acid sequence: CSVEFFVNTEAFF.

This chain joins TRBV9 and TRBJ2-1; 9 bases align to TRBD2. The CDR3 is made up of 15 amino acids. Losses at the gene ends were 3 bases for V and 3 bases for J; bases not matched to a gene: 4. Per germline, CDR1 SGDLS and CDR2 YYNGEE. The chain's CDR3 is CASSGVTSGYNEQFF. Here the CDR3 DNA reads TGTGCCAGCAGCGGAGTGACTAGCGGCTACAATGAGCAGTTCTTC.

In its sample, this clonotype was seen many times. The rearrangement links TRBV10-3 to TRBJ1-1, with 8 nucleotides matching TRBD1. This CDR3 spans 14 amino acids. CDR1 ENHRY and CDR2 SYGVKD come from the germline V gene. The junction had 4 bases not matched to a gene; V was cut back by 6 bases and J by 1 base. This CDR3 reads CAISSDRANTEAFF. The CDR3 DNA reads TGTGCCATCAGCTCGGACAGGGCGAACACTGAAGCTTTCTTT.

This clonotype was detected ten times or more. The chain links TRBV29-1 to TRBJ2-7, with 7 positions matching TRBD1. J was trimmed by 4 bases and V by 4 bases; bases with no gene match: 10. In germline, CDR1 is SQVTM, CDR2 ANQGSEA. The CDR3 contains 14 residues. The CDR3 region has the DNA TGCAGCGTTGCCCGCCAACCGACAGGGTACGAGCAGTACTTC. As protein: CSVARQPTGYEQYF.

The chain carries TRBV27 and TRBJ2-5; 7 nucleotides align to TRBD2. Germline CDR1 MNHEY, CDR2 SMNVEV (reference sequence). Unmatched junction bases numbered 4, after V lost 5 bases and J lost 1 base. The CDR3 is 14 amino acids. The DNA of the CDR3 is TGTGCCAGCAGTCCCTGGGGGGGCCAAGAGACCCAGTACTTC. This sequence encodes CASSPWGGQETQYF.

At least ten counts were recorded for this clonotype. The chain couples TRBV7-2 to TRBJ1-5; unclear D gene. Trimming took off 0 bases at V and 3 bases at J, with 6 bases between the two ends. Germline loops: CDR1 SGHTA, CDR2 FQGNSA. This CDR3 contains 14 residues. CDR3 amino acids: CASSLAPYNQPQHF. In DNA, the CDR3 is TGTGCCAGCAGCTTAGCCCCCTACAATCAGCCCCAGCATTTT.

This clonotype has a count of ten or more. The CDR3 DNA follows: TGCAGCGTTGAAGATCGGGCCGGAACCTACAATGAGCAGTTCTTC. This codes for CSVEDRAGTYNEQFF. This chain links TRBV29-1 with TRBJ2-1; D is unclear. Per germline, CDR1 SQVTM and CDR2 ANQGSEA. Trimming removed 0 bases at V and 2 bases at J, with 11 bases between. CDR3 length equals 15 residues.

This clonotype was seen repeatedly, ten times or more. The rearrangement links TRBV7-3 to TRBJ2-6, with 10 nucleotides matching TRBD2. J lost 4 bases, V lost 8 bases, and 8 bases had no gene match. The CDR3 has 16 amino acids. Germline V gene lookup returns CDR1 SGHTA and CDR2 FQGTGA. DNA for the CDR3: TGTGCCAGCTCTCCTAGCGGGAGTTCCGGGGCCAACGTCCTGACTTTC. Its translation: CASSPSGSSGANVLTF.

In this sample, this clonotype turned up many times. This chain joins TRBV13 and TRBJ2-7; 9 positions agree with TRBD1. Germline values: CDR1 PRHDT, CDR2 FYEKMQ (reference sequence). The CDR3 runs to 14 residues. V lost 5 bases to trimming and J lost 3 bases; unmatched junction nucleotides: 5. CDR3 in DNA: TGTGCCAGCAGCACCGGACAGGGGTACTACGAGCAGTACTTC. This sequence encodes CASSTGQGYYEQYF.

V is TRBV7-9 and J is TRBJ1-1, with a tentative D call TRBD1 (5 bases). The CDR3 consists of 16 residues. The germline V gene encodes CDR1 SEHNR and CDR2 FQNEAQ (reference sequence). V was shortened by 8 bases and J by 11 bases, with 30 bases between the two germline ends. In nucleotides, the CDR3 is TGTGCCAGCGCCTATCGATGGGGACGAGAAAGCTTAAGGGCTTTCTTT. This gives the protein CASAYRWGRESLRAFF.

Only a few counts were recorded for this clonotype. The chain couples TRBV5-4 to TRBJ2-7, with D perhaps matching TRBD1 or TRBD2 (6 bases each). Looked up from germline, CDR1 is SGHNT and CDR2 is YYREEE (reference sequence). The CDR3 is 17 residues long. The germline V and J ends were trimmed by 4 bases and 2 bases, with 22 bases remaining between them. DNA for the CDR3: TGTGCCAGCAGCCCAAGAGGGGGGCGGGGTGCAACCTACGAGCAGTACTTC. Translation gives CASSPRGGRGATYEQYF.

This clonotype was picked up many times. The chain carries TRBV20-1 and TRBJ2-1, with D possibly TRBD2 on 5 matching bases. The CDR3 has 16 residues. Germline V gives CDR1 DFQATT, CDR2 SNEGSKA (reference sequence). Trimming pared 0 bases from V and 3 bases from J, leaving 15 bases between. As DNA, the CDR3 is TGCAGTGCTAGAGATCCGGGGTTTTCTTTCTACAATGAGCAGTTCTTC. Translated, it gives CSARDPGFSFYNEQFF.

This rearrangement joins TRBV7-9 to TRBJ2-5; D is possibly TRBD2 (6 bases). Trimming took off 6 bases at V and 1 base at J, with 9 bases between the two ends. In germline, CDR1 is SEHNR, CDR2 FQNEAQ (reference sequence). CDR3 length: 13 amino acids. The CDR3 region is CASRYGSQETQYF. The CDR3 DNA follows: TGTGCCAGCAGATACGGGAGCCAAGAGACCCAGTACTTC.

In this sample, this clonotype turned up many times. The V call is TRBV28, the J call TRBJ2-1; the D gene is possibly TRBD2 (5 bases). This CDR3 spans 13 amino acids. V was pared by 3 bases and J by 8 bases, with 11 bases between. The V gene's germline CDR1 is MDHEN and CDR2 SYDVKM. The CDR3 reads CASSFTEGYEQFF. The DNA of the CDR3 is TGTGCCAGCAGTTTCACCGAGGGCTATGAGCAGTTCTTC. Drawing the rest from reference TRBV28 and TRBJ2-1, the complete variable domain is DVKVTQSSRYLVKRTGEKVFLECVQDMDHENMFWYRQDPGLGLRLIYFSYDVKMKEKGDIPEGYSVSREKKERFSLILESASTNQTSMYLCASSFTEGYEQFFGPGTRLTVL.

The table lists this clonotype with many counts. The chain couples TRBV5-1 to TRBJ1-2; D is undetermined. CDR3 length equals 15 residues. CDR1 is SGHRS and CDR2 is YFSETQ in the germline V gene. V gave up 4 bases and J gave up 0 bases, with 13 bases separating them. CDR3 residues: CASSPTATSNYGYTF. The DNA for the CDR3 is TGCGCCAGCAGCCCCACAGCCACCTCTAACTATGGCTACACCTTC.

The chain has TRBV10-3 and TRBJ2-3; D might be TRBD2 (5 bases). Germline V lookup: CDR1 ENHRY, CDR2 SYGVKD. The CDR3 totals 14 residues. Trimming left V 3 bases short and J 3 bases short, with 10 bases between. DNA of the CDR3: TGTGCCATCAGTGACGGGGTTAGGACAGATACGCAGTATTTT. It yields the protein CAISDGVRTDTQYF.

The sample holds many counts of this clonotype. Here the CDR3 DNA reads TGTGCCAGCAGTCTACCGAGCCGGGGAGAGACCCAGTACTTC. It codes for CASSLPSRGETQYF. V and J are TRBV12-3 or TRBV12-4 and TRBJ2-5; possibly TRBD2 for D (5 bases). Trimming took off 5 bases at V and 4 bases at J, with 14 bases between the two ends. This CDR3 region has 14 residues.

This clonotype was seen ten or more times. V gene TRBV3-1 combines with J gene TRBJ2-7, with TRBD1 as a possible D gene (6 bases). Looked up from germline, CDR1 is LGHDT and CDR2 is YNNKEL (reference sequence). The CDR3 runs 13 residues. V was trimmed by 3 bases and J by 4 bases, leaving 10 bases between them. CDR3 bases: TGTGCCAGCAGCCAGGGGACACTTTACGAGCAGTACTTC. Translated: CASSQGTLYEQYF.

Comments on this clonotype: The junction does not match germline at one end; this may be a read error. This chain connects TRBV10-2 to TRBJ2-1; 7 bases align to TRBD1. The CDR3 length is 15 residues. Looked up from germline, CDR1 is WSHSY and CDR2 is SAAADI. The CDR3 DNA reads TGTGCCAGCGGTGATCCGACAGGGAACTATGCTGAGCAGTTCTTC. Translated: CASGDPTGNYAEQFF.

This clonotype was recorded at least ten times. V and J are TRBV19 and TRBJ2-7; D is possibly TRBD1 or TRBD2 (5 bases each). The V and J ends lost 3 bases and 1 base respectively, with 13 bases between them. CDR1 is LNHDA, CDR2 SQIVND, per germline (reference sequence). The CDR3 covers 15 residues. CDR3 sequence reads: CASSISRWGSYEQYF. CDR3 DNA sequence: TGTGCCAGTAGTATTAGCCGCTGGGGGTCCTACGAGCAGTACTTC.

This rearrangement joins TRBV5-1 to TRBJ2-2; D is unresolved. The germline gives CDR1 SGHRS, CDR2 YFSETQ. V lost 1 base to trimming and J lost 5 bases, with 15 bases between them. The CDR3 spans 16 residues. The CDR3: CASSLRVTGGTGELFF. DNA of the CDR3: TGCGCCAGCAGCTTGCGGGTCACGGGCGGTACCGGGGAGCTGTTTTTT. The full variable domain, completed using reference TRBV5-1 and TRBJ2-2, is KAGVTQTPRYLIKTRGQQVTLSCSPISGHRSVSWYQQTPGQGLQFLFEYFSETQRNKGNFPGRFSGRQFSNSRSEMNVSTLELGDSALYLCASSLRVTGGTGELFFGEGSRLTVL.

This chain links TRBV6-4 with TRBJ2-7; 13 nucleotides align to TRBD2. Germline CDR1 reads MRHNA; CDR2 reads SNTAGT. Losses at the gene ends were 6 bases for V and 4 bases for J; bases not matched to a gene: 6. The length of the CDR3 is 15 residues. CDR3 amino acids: CASRILAGGMYEQYF. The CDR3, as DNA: TGTGCCAGCAGGATACTAGCGGGGGGGATGTACGAGCAGTACTTC.

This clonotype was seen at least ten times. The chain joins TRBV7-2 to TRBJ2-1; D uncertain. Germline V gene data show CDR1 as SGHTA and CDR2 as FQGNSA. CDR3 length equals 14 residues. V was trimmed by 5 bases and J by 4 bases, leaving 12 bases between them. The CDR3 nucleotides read TGTGCCAGCAGCACCCGACTGGGATACAATGAGCAGTTCTTC. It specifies CASSTRLGYNEQFF.

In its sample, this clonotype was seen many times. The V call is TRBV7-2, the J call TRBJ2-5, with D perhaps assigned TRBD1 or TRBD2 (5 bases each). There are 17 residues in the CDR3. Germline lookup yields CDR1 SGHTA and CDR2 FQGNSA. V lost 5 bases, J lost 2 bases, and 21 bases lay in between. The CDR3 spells CASSRPTTGTLQETQYF. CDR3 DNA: TGTGCCAGCAGCCGCCCAACCACGGGGACCTTACAAGAGACCCAGTACTTC. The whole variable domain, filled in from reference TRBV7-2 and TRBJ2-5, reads GAGVSQSPSNKVTEKGKDVELRCDPISGHTALYWYRQSLGQGLEFLIYFQGNSAPDKSGLPSDRFSAERTGGSVSTLTIQRTQQEDSAVYLCASSRPTTGTLQETQYFGPGTRLLVL.

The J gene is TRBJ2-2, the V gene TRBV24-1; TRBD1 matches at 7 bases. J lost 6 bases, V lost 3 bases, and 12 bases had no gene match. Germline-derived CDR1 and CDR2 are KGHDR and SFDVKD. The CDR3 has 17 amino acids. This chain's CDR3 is CATSDPGPTGVPGELFF. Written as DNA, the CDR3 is TGTGCCACCAGTGATCCAGGACCCACAGGGGTCCCCGGGGAGCTGTTTTTT.